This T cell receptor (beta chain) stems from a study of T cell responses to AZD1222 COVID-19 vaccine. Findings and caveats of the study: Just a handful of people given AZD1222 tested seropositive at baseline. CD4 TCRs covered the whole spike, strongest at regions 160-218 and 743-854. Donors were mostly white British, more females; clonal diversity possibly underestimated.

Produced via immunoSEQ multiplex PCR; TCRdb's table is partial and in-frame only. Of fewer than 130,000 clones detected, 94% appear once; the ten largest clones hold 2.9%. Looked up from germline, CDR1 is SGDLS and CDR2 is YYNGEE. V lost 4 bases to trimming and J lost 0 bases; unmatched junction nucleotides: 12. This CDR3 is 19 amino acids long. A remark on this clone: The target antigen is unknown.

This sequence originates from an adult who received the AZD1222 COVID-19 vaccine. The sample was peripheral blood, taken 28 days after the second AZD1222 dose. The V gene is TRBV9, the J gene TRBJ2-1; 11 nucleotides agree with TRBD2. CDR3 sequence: CASSFRSGLAGPSYNEQFF. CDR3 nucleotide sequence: TGTGCCAGCAGCTTTCGGTCAGGACTAGCGGGCCCCTCCTACAATGAGCAGTTCTTC.